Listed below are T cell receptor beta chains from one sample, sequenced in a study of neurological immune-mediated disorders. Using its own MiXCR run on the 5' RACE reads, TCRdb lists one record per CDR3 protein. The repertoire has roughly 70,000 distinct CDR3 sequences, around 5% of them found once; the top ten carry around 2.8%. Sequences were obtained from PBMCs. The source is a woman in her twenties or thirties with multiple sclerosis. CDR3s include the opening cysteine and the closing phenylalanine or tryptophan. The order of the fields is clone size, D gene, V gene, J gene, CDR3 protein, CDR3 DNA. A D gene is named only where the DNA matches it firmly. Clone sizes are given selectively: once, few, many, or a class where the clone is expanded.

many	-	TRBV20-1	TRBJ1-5	CSANQGGGQPQHF	TGCAGTGCAAACCAGGGCGGGGGTCAGCCCCAGCATTTT
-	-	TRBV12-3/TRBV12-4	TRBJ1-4	CASSRTGSTNEKLFF	TGTGCCAGCAGTAGAACAGGTTCGACTAATGAAAAACTGTTTTTT
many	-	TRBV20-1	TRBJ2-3	CSANRVTHTDTQYF	TGCAGTGCTAACAGGGTCACACACACAGATACGCAGTATTTT
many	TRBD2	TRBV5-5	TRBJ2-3	CASSSALAGGITDTQYF	TGTGCCAGCAGCTCCGCTCTAGCGGGGGGCATCACAGATACGCAGTATTTT
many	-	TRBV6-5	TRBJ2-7	CASSRPGVASYEQYF	TGTGCCAGCTCAAGGCCGGGGGTGGCCTCCTACGAGCAGTACTTC
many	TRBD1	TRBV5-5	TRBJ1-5	CASSLAPGQGEPQHF	TGTGCCAGCAGCTTGGCTCCGGGACAGGGGGAGCCCCAGCATTTT
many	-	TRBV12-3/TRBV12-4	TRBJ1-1	CASSLHLTEAFF	TGTGCCAGCAGTTTACACCTCACTGAAGCTTTCTTT
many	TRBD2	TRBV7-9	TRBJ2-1	CASSLRRGAYNEQFF	TGTGCCAGCAGCTTAAGGCGGGGGGCCTACAATGAGCAGTTCTTC
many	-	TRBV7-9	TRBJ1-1	CASSQGVTEAFF	TGTGCCAGCAGCCAGGGTGTCACTGAAGCTTTCTTT
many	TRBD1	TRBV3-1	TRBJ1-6	CASSRTGGNSPLHF	TGTGCCAGCAGCCGGACAGGAGGGAATTCACCCCTCCACTTT
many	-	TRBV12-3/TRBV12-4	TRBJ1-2	CASSFPGAYGYTF	TGTGCCAGCAGTTTCCCGGGGGCCTATGGCTACACCTTC
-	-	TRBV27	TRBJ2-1	CASSTGNEQFF	TGTGCCAGCAGTACAGGGAATGAGCAGTTCTTC
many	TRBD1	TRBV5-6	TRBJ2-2	CASSLYDRGETGELFF	TGTGCCAGCAGCCTTTATGACAGGGGAGAAACCGGGGAGCTGTTTTTT
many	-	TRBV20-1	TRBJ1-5	CSARGMGYGNQPQHF	TGCAGTGCTAGAGGGATGGGTTATGGCAATCAGCCCCAGCATTTT
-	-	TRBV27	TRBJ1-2	CASSKERLGGYTF	TGTGCCAGCAGCAAGGAAAGACTAGGCGGCTACACCTTC
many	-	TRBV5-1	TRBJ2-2	CASSLDRFSNTGELFF	TGCGCCAGCAGCTTAGACAGGTTCTCGAACACCGGGGAGCTGTTTTTT
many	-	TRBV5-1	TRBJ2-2	CASSFGGQNTGELFF	TGCGCCAGCAGCTTCGGCGGACAGAACACCGGGGAGCTGTTTTTT
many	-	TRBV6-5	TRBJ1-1	CASSYSLGERTEAFF	TGTGCCAGCAGTTACTCTCTTGGGGAACGGACTGAAGCTTTCTTT
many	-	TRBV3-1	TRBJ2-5	CASSQGPQETQYF	TGTGCCAGCAGCCAAGGACCACAAGAGACCCAGTACTTC
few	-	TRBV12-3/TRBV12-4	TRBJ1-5	CASSLQGGGQPQNF	TGTGCCAGCAGTTTACAGGGCGGAGGGCAGCCCCAGAATTTT
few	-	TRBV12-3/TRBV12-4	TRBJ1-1	CASSPLGARKGAFF	TGTGCCAGCAGCCCTCTGGGGGCTCGGAAAGGAGCTTTCTTT
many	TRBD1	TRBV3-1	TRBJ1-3	CASSHLQGYSGNTIYF	TGTGCCAGCAGCCACCTACAGGGGTACTCTGGAAACACCATATATTTT
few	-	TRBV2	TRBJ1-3	CASSAGQITNTIYF	TGTGCCAGCAGTGCCGGACAGATTACGAACACCATATATTTT
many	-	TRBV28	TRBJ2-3	CASSFKWSHSTDTQYF	TGTGCCAGCAGTTTTAAGTGGTCACATAGCACAGATACGCAGTATTTT
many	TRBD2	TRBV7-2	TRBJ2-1	CASSLGGTSINEQFF	TGTGCCAGCAGCCTAGGCGGGACTAGCATAAATGAGCAGTTCTTC
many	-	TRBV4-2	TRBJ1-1	CASSQENRDKAFF	TGTGCCAGCAGCCAAGAAAATCGGGACAAAGCTTTCTTT
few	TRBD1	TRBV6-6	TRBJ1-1	CASSYGRQGKNTEAFF	TGTGCCAGCAGTTACGGTAGACAGGGGAAGAACACTGAAGCTTTCTTT
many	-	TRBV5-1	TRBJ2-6	CASCPVGSGTGANVLTF	TGCGCCAGCTGTCCAGTCGGATCGGGAACTGGGGCCAACGTCCTGACTTTC
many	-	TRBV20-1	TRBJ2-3	CSEERSSTDTQYF	TGCAGTGAAGAGAGGTCAAGCACAGATACGCAGTATTTT
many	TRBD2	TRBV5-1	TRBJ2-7	CASKTGTSGVEQYF	TGCGCCAGTAAGACCGGGACTAGCGGGGTCGAGCAGTACTTC
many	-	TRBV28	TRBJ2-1	CASSFMTEQFF	TGTGCCAGCAGTTTTATGACTGAGCAGTTCTTC
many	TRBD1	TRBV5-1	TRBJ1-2	CASSLFQRTGDGYTF	TGCGCCAGCAGCTTGTTCCAACGGACAGGGGATGGCTACACCTTC
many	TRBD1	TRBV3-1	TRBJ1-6	CASSPTGASSPLHF	TGTGCCAGCAGCCCGACAGGGGCGAGCTCACCCCTCCACTTT
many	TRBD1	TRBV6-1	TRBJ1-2	CASSEAGTEKIYGYTF	TGTGCCAGCAGTGAAGCAGGGACAGAGAAAATATATGGCTACACCTTC
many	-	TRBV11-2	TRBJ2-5	CASSTGNQYQETQYF	TGTGCCAGCAGTACAGGGAATCAGTACCAAGAGACCCAGTACTTC
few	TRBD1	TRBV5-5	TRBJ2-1	CASSIGTGGASSYNEQFF	TGTGCCAGCAGCATTGGGACAGGGGGTGCCAGCTCCTACAATGAGCAGTTCTTC
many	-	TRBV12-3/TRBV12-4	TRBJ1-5	CASSYNQPQHF	TGTGCCAGCAGTTATAATCAGCCCCAGCATTTT
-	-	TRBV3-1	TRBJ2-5	CASSWTGREETQYF	TGTGCCAGCAGCTGGACAGGGCGGGAGGAGACCCAGTACTTC
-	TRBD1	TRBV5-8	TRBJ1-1	CASRIGQGGYTEAFF	TGTGCCAGCAGAATTGGACAGGGAGGGTACACTGAAGCTTTCTTT
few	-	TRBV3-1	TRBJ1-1	CASSQDYGSTEAFF	TGTGCCAGCAGCCAAGATTACGGGTCAACAGAAGCTTTCTTT
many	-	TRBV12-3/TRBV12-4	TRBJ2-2	CATTSRTNSNTGELFF	TGTGCCACCACGTCCCGGACGAATTCGAACACCGGGGAGCTGTTTTTT
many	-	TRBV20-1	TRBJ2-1	CSASADTDNEQFF	TGCAGTGCTAGCGCCGACACAGACAATGAGCAGTTCTTC